The entry that follows covers one TCR beta chain sequence. Antigen: not known. Whereas donors were nominally healthy upon sampling, unrecorded immune exposures were probable. With 60 Vbeta and 13 Jbeta primers, the PCR was carried out. Clones were sequenced by immunoSEQ multiplex PCR, and TCRdb holds only the in-frame ones, with some missing. The profile shows approximately 140,000 clones, roughly three quarters of them singletons. This record comes from a study of cytomegalovirus exposure and HLA in healthy donors. The CDR3 spans 16 residues. Germline lookup yields CDR1 SGHVT and CDR2 SQSDAQ. V was shortened by 6 bases and J by 0 bases, with 14 bases between the two germline ends. General study results and limits: The authors later found HLA-associated TCR beta chains more clonally expanded than equally common others. A later examination showed that TCR association rates differed by HLA locus, with DRB1 most and HLA-C fewest. According to a later analysis, most TCR beta chains associated with CMV appeared HLA-restricted.

The sequenced sample was PBMCs. This chain uses TRBV7-4 with TRBJ1-4, with D possibly TRBD1 on 5 matching bases. The receptor was isolated from a woman aged 40 to 50 in good health and CMV-seronegative. The CDR3 coding sequence is TGTGCCAGCAGGGCCCGGGGGAGCGCAACTAATGAAAAACTGTTTTTT. Protein sequence: CASRARGSATNEKLFF.